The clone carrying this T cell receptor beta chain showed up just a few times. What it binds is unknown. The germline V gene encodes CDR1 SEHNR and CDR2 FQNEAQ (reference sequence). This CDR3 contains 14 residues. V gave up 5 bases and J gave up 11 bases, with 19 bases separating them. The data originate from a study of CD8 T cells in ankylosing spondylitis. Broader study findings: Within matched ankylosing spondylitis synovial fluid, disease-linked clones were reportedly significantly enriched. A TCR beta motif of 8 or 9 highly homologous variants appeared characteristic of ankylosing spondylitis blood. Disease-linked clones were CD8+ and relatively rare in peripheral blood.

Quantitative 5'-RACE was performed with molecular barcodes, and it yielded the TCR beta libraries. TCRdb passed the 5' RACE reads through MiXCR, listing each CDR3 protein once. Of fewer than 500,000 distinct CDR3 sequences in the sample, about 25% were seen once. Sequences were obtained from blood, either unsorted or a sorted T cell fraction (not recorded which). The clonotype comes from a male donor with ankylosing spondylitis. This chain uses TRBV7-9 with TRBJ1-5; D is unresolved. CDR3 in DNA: TGTGCCAGCAGCCCGGGTGCGGCGACCCAGGCCCAGCATTTT. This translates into CASSPGAATQAQHF.